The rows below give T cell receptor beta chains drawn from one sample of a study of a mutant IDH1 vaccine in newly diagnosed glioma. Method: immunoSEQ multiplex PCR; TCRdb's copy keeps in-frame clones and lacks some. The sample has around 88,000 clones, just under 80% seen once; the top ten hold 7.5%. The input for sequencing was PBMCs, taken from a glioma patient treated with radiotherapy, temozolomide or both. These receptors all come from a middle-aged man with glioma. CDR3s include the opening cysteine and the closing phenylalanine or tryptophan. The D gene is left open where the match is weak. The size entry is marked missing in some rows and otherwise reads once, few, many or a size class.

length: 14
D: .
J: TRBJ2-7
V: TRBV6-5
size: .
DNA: TGTGCCAGCAGTCCCTACCAGGGTACGGACGAGCAGTACTTC
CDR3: CASSPYQGTDEQYF

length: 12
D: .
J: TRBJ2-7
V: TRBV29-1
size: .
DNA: TGCAGCGTTACAGGGAGTCGCTACGAGCAGTACTTC
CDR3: CSVTGSRYEQYF

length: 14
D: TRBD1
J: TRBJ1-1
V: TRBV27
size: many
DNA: TGTGCCAGCAGGGGCCGGGACAGGGGGCCTGAAGCTTTCTTT
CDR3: CASRGRDRGPEAFF

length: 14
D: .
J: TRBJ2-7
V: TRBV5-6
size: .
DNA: TGTGCCAGCAGCTTGTACGTCGGCACCTACGAGCAGTACTTC
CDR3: CASSLYVGTYEQYF

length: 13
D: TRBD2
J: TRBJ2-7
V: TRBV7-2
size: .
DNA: TGTGCCAGCAGCTCGGGGGGAGGTTACGAGCAGTACTTC
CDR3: CASSSGGGYEQYF

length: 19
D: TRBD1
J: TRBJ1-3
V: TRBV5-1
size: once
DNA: TGCGCCAGCAGCTTGGAGGGGACAGGGGCCCCTTCCTCTGGAAACACCATATATTTT
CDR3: CASSLEGTGAPSSGNTIYF

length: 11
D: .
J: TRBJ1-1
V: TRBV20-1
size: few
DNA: TGCAGTGCCGCCAAGAACACTGAAGCTTTCTTT
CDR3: CSAAKNTEAFF

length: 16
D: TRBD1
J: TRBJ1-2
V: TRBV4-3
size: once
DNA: TGCGCCAGCAGCCAGGACAGGGGGCCTTCCCCCTATGGCTACACCTTC
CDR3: CASSQDRGPSPYGYTF

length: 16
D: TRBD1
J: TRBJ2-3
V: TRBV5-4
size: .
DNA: TGTGCCAGCAGCCAGGGGGCAGGGATTAGCACAGATACGCAGTATTTT
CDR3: CASSQGAGISTDTQYF

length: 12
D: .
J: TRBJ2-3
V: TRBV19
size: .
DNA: TGTGCCAGTAGCCTATCTCCTCATACGCAGTATTTT
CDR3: CASSLSPHTQYF

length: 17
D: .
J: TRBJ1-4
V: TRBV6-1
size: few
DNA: TGTGCCAGCAGTGAAGCGTCCGCCGCGTGGCATAATGAAAAACTGTTTTTT
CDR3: CASSEASAAWHNEKLFF

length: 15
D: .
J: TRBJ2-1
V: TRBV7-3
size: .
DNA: TGTGCCAGCAGCTTAGAGCGGTCCCTCTACAATGAGCAGTTCTTC
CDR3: CASSLERSLYNEQFF

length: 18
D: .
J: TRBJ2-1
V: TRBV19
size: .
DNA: TGTGCCAGTAGTACGGGGGGACAATCATACAGCTCCTACAATGAGCAGTTCTTC
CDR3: CASSTGGQSYSSYNEQFF

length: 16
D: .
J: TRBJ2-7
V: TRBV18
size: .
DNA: TGTGCCAGCTCACCAAAAACTCCCTCGAGCTCCTACGAGCAGTACTTC
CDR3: CASSPKTPSSSYEQYF

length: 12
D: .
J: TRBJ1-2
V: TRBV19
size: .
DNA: TGTGCCAGCGAGGACATTGGCTATGGCTACACCTTC
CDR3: CASEDIGYGYTF

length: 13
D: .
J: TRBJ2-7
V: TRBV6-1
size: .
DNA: TGTGCCAGCAGTGATTTTATGGTGGACGAGCAGTACTTC
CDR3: CASSDFMVDEQYF

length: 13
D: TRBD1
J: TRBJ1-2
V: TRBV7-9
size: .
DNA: TGTGCCAGCAGCGGGACAGGGAACTATGGCTACACCTTC
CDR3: CASSGTGNYGYTF

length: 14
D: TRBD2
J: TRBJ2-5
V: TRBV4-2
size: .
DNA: TGTGCCAGCAGCACTACTAGCGGGAGAGAGACCCAGTACTTC
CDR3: CASSTTSGRETQYF

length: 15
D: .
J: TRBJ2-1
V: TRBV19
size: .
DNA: TGTGCCAGTAGTAGACAGAAAACCTCCTACAATGAGCAGTTCTTC
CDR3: CASSRQKTSYNEQFF

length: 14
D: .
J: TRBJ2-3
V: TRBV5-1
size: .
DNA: TGCGCCAGCAGCGCTCCGACAGGCACAGATACGCAGTATTTT
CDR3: CASSAPTGTDTQYF

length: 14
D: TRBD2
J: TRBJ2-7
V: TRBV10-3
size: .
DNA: TGTGCCATCAGTCCACTAGCGGGAGATGGGGAGCAGTACTTC
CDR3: CAISPLAGDGEQYF

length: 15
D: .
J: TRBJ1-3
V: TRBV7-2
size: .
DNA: TGTGCCAGCAGCTTATATGGGAGCTCTGGAAACACCATATATTTT
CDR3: CASSLYGSSGNTIYF

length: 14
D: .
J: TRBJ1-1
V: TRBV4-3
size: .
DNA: TGCGCCAGCAGCCCCGGACACCTGAACACTGAAGCTTTCTTT
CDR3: CASSPGHLNTEAFF

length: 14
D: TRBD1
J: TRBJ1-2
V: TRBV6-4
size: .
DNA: TGTGCCAGCAGCCCCGACAGGGAAATAGGTGGCTACACCTTC
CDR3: CASSPDREIGGYTF

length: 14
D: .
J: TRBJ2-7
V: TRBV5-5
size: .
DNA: TGTGCCAGCAGCTCAAAGACAGGAGACTACGAGCAGTACTTC
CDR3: CASSSKTGDYEQYF

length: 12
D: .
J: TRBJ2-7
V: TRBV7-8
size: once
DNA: TGTGCCAGCAGCAACACAGGGTACGAGCAGTACTTC
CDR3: CASSNTGYEQYF

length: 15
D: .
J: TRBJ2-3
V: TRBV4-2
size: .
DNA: TGTGCCAGCAGCCAAGATCAACTAGGGACAGATACGCAGTATTTT
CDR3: CASSQDQLGTDTQYF

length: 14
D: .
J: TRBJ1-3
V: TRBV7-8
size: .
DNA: TGTGCCAGCAGCATTGACAGGCAGGGAAACACCATATATTTT
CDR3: CASSIDRQGNTIYF

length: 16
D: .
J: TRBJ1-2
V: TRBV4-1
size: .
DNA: TGCGCCAGCAGCCAAGACGGTGTCAGAACTAACTATGGCTACACCTTC
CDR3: CASSQDGVRTNYGYTF

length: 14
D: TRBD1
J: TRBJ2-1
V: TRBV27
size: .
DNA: TGTGCCAGCCTTAGGGTCGACAGGGGAAATGAGCAGTTCTTC
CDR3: CASLRVDRGNEQFF

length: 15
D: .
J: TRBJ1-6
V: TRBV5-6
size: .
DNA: TGTGCCAGCAGCTTGGGGTGGACCTCAGAAGGGCACCTCCACTTT
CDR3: CASSLGWTSEGHLHF

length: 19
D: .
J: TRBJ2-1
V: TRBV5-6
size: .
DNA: TGTGCCAGCAGCGCTGTCAAGAGGGCCGGGACTCTAATTTCCAATGAGCAGTTCTTC
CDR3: CASSAVKRAGTLISNEQFF